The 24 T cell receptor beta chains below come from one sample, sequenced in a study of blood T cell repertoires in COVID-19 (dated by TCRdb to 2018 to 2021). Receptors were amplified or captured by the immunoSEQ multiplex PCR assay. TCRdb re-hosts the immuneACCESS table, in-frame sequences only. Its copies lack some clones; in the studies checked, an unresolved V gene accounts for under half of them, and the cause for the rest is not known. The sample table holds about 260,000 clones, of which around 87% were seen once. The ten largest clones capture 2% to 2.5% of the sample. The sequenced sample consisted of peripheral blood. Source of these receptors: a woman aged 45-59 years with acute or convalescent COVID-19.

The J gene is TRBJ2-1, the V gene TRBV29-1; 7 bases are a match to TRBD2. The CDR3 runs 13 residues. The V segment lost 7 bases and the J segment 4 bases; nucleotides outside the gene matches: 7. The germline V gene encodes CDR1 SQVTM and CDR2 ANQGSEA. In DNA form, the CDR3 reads TGCAGCGGCCTAGCGGACCCTTACAATGAGCAGTTCTTC. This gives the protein CSGLADPYNEQFF.

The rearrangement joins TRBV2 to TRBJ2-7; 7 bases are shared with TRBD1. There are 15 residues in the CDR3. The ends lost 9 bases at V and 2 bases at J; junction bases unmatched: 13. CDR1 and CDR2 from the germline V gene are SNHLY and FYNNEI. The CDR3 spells CASLNFGQAPYEQYF. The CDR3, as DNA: TGTGCCAGTTTGAACTTCGGACAGGCGCCCTACGAGCAGTACTTC.

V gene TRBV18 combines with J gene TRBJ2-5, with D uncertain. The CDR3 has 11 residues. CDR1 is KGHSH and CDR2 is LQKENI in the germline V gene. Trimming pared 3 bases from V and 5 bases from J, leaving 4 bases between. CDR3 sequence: CASSPQETQYF. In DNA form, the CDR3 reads TGTGCCAGCTCACCGCAGGAGACCCAGTACTTC.

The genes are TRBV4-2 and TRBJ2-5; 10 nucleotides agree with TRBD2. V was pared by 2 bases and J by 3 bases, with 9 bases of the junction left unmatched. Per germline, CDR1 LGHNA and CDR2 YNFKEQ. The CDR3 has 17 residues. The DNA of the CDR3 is TGTGCCAGCAGCCAATCTTCAGCGGGAGGGGAGAAAGAGACCCAGTACTTC. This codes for CASSQSSAGGEKETQYF.

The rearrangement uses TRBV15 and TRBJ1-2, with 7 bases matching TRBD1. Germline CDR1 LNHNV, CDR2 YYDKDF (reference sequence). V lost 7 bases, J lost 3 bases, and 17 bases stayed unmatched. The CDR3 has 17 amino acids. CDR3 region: CATTRGGANFQDYGYTF. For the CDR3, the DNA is TGTGCCACCACCAGGGGGGGGGCAAATTTTCAAGACTATGGCTACACCTTC. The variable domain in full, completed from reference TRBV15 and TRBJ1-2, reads DAMVIQNPRYQVTQFGKPVTLSCSQTLNHNVMYWYQQKSSQAPKLLFHYYDKDFNNEADTPDNFQSRRPNTSFCFLDIRSPGLGDTAMYLCATTRGGANFQDYGYTFGSGTRLTVV.

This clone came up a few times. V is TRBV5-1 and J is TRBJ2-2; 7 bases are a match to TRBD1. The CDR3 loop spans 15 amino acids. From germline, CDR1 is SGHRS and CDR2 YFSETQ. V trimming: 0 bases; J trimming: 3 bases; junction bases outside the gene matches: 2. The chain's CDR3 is CASSLVGGYTGELFF. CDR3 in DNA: TGCGCCAGCAGCTTGGTAGGGGGCTACACCGGGGAGCTGTTTTTT.

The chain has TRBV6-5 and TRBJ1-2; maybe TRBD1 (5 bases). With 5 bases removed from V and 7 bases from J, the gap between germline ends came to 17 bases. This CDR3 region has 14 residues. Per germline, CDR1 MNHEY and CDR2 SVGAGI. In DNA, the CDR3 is TGTGCCAGCAGTCCACTCGGGACTCCAATTGGCTACACCTTC. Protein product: CASSPLGTPIGYTF.

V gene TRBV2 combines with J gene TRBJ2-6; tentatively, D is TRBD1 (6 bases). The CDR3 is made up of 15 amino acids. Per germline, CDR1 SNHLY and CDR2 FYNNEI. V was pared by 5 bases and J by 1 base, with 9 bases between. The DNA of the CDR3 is TGTGCCAGCAGTTTACAGGGTTCTGGGGCCAACGTCCTGACTTTC. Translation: CASSLQGSGANVLTF.

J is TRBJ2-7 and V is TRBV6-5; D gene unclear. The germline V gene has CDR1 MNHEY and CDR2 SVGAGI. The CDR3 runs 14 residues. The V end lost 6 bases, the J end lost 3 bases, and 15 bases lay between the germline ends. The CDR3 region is CASSPSGFLYEQYF. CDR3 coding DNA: TGTGCCAGCAGCCCCTCAGGTTTCCTCTACGAGCAGTACTTC.

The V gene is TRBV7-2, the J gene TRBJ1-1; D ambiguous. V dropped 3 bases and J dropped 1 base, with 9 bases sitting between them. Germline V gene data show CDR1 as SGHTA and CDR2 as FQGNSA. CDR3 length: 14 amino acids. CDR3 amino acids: CASSFRPGNTEAFF. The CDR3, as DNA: TGTGCCAGCAGCTTTCGACCGGGGAACACTGAAGCTTTCTTT. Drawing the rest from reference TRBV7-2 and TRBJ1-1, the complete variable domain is GAGVSQSPSNKVTEKGKDVELRCDPISGHTALYWYRQSLGQGLEFLIYFQGNSAPDKSGLPSDRFSAERTGGSVSTLTIQRTQQEDSAVYLCASSFRPGNTEAFFGQGTRLTVV.

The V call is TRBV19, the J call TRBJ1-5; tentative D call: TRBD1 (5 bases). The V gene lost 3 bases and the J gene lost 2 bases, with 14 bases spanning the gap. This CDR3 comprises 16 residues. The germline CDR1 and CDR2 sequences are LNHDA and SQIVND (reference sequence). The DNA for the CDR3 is TGTGCCAGTAGTATTTCGGGGGTTTGGGGCAATCAGCCCCAGCATTTT. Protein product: CASSISGVWGNQPQHF.

The CDR3 coding sequence is TGTGCCAGCAGTTTCTTAGCCCAGATTTCACCCCTCCACTTT. It specifies CASSFLAQISPLHF. The rearrangement joins TRBV27 to TRBJ1-6; D is unresolved. Deletions cut 3 bases from V and 9 bases from J, with 12 bases between. CDR1 MNHEY and CDR2 SMNVEV come from the germline V gene (reference sequence). CDR3 size: 14 residues.

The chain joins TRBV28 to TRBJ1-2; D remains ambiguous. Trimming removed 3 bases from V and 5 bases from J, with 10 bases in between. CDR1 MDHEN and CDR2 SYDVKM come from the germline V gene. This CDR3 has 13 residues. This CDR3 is CASSLSGVYGYTF. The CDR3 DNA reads TGTGCCAGCAGTTTGTCCGGGGTTTATGGCTACACCTTC.

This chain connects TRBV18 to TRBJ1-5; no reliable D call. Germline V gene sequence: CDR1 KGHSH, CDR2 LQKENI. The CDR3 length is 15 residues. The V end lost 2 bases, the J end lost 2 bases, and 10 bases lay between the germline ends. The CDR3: CASSPGGSGNQPQHF. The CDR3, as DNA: TGTGCCAGCTCACCAGGAGGGTCGGGCAATCAGCCCCAGCATTTT.

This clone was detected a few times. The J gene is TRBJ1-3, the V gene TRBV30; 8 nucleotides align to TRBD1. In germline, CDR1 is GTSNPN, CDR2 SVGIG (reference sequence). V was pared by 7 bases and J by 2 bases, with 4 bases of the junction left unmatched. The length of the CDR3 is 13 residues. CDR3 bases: TGTGCCTTAAAACAGGGGGCTGGAAACACCATATATTTT. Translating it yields CALKQGAGNTIYF. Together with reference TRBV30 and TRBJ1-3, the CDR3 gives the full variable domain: SQTIHQWPATLVQPVGSPLSLECTVEGTSNPNLYWYRQAAGRGLQLLFYSVGIGQISSEVPQNLSASRPQDRQFILSSKKLLLSDSGFYLCALKQGAGNTIYFGEGSWLTVV.

The CDR3 loop is CASSLGGGTIEKLFF. As DNA, the CDR3 is TGTGCCAGCAGCTTGGGTGGGGGCACGATTGAAAAACTGTTTTTT. This chain connects TRBV5-6 to TRBJ1-4, with a tentative D call TRBD1 (6 bases). Trimming left V 0 bases short and J 7 bases short, with 13 bases between. Germline CDR1 is SGHDT and CDR2 is YYEEEE. CDR3 length: 15 amino acids.

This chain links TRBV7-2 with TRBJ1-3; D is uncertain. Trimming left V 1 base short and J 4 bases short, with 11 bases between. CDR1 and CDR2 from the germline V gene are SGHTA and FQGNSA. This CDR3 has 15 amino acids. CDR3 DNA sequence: TGTGCCAGCAGCTTAGTCCGCGAAAGAGGAAACACCATATATTTT. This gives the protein CASSLVRERGNTIYF.

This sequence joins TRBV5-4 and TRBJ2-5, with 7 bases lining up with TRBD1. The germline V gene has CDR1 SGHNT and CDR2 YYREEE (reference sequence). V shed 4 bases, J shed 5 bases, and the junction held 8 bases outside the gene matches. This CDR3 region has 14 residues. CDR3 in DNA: TGTGCCAGCAGCAACGAGGGGGCGCGTGAGACCCAGTACTTC. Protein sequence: CASSNEGARETQYF.

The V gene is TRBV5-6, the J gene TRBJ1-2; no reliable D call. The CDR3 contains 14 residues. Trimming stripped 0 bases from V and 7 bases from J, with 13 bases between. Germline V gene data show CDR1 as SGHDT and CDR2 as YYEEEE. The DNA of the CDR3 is TGTGCCAGCAGCTTGGATGTGGGAGTGGCTGGCTACACCTTC. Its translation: CASSLDVGVAGYTF.

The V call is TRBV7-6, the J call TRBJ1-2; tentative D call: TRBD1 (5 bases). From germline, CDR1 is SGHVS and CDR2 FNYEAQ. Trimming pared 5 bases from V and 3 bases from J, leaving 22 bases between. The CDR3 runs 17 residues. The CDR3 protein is CASSRTRGGNEYYGYTF. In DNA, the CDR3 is TGTGCCAGCAGCAGGACCCGGGGCGGGAACGAATACTATGGCTACACCTTC.

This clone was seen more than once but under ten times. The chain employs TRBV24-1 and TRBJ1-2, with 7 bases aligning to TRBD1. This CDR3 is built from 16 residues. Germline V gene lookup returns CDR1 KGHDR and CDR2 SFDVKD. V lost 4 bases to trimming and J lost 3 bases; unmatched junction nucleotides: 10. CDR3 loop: CATSDSSGGLDYGYTF. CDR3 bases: TGTGCCACCAGTGACTCATCAGGGGGATTGGACTATGGCTACACCTTC.

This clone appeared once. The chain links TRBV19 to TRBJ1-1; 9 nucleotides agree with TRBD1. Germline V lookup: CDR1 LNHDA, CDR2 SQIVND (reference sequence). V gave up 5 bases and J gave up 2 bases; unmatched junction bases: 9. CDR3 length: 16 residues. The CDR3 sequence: CASSLRQGGPNTEAFF. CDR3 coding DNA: TGTGCCAGTAGTTTACGACAGGGGGGACCTAACACTGAAGCTTTCTTT.

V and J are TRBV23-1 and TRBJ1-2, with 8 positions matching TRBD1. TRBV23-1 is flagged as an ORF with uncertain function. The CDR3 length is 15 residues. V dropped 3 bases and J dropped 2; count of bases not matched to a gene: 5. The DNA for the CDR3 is TGCGCCAGCAGTCATTGGACAGGGTACAACTATGGCTACACCTTC. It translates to CASSHWTGYNYGYTF.

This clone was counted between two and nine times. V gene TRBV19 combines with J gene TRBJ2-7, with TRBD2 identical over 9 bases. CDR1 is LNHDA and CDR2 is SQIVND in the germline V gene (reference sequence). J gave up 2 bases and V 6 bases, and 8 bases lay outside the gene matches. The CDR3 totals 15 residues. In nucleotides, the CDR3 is TGTGCCAGTAGGGCTTCAGCGGGAGGTACCTACGAGCAGTACTTC. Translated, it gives CASRASAGGTYEQYF. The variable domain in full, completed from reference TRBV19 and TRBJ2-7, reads DGGITQSPKYLFRKEGQNVTLSCEQNLNHDAMYWYRQDPGQGLRLIYYSQIVNDFQKGDIAEGYSVSREKKESFPLTVTSAQKNPTAFYLCASRASAGGTYEQYFGPGTRLTVT.